One T cell receptor beta chain is described in this entry. Its antigen has not been determined. No base-level quality is on record; no much larger clone is a single base apart. This specimen comes from a study of cytomegalovirus exposure and HLA in healthy donors (dated by TCRdb to 2017 to 2019). Concerning the study at large: According to an earlier analysis of a few hundred of the donors, about 190 million T cells yielded over 90 million unique TCR beta sequences and about 300 Gb of sequence data. Along with the approximately 600-subject first cohort, a separate validation cohort of over 90 different subjects was used. About 320 gigabases of sequencing data and roughly 90 million unique TCR sequences were included in an early release covering around 600 HLA-typed donors. In the later analysis, no new phenotypic data were used to find candidate immune exposures; instead, reliance was placed on TCR beta sequences and their occurrence across donors. Among the roughly 400 genotyped donors, more than 70% belonged to the genetic ancestry cluster associated with self-reported Caucasian donors. To predict cytomegalovirus infection status, the study brought together high-throughput TCR immunosequencing, statistical association of individual TCRs with disease status, and machine learning. The study aimed to test whether signatures of past pathogen exposure could be identified by cataloging public T cell receptors. To study patterns of TCR occurrence, a later analysis re-analyzed previously published TCR beta repertoires from 550 to 800 donors and added high-resolution HLA genotyping. Donor age, sex, ethnicity and CMV serostatus were compiled together with the repertoire data. The study used immunosequencing to profile the T cell repertoires of about 670 subjects and linked those repertoires to cytomegalovirus serostatus. All discovery cohort repertoires had been generated using a single sequencing platform. HLA typing covered class I and class II loci at four-digit resolution. To decide whether each TCR beta V gene segment behaved as functional or pseudogenic, an earlier analysis of 587 of the donors relied on high-throughput TCR beta sequencing. Because of strong linkage in the cohort, four or five DR-DQ haplotypes were treated as single units for association and clustering. On average, roughly 200,000 unique TCR beta nucleotide sequences were sequenced per donor among 350 to 400 genotyped donors of the cohort, with 15% to 20% of those sequences being non-productive. Typing coverage differed by locus: A, B, C, DRB1 and DQB1 were typed in roughly 629-630 donors, DQA1 in about 510, DPA1 in 600 to 610, and DPB1 in just under 490. Genome-wide SNP genotypes for about 65% of the 666 donors were used in a later genetic analysis, which treated that subset as a discovery cohort.

The paper as a whole reports these results and caveats: In a later analysis, HLA-associated TCR beta chains were found to be more clonally expanded and to have lower generation probabilities than equally common non-associated chains. Roughly uniform sequencing depth across donors was assumed in presence/absence analyses, although this assumption may not hold. A few of the identified cytomegalovirus-associated TCR beta chains were confirmed in vitro to be specific for cytomegalovirus antigens. Some IMGT-functional V segments, including TRBV6-2 and TRBV6-3, could not be told apart with the 87-base-pair reads, so those segments were excluded. An earlier analysis of some 590 of the donors showed that most TCR beta V segments appeared in productive rearrangements either about 90% or about 30% of the time, which broadly matched IMGT annotations. In a later analysis, some 18,000 TCR beta sequences were associated with specific HLA alleles at a false discovery rate of 0.05. Linkage disequilibrium might explain the correlated functional status among segregating V segments, but an unknown experimental factor could not be excluded. A cluster of highly shared sequence variants was judged likely to represent a technical artifact of the sequencing pipeline. V-gene and J-gene trimming of TCR beta chains was associated with a missense DCLRE1C variant in a later genetic analysis, and the association was replicated in an independent cohort. According to the authors, the approach could potentially be generalized to other disease states and immunological phenotypes. CMV serostatus was the only immune exposure information available for the cohort. A further reported finding was that TCR beta sequences accurately predicted the HLA-A and HLA-B alleles for most subjects in the first cohort. This cohort had only TCR beta chains sequenced, and the lack of alpha or paired-chain data limited which features could be detected. Across donors, most TCR sequences were observed very rarely, whereas some public TCRs were present in many individuals. In a later analysis, several top co-occurrence clusters were reported to appear linked to parvovirus B19, influenza, CMV and Epstein-Barr virus. In both the original and validation cohorts, the classifier was reported to diagnose cytomegalovirus status with high specificity and sensitivity. In a later genetic analysis, fewer N-insertions in productive TCRs were reported among donors in an Asian-associated ancestry cluster than the roughly 710-donor mean. In a later analysis, the rate of TCR association differed among HLA loci, with DRB1 alleles having the most associated TCRs and HLA-C alleles having the fewest. Most CMV-associated TCR beta chains appeared to be HLA-restricted in a later analysis, and the HLA associations seemed to be driven largely by CMV exposure. The study listed approximately 160 TCR beta chains as associated with cytomegalovirus. When HLA alleles, especially DR and DQ, strongly co-occurred, TCR associations were difficult to assign to individual alleles. HLA typing was unavailable for some donors at each locus, so association tests used only the typed subset. The earlier analysis of 450 to 700 of the donors excluded approximately 15 rarely observed V segments, including chromosome 9 orphons, because counts were too low.

In total, around 600 healthy bone marrow donors made up the cohort. At the time of sampling, all cohort members were nominally healthy, though unrecorded immune exposures were likely present. The donor tested CMV seronegative, placing the donor among the 352 seronegative members of the cohort. A peripheral blood sample was collected from each donor, and TCR beta sequencing was performed on peripheral blood mononuclear cells. Genomic DNA extraction from the blood cell samples was performed with the Qiagen DNeasy Blood Extraction Kit. The CDR3 starts with the cysteine, ends with the phenylalanine, and has 12 residues. The entry retains the CDR3 DNA only, 36 bases that are in frame from base 1. Trimming costs V 4 bases and J 9 bases, and their ends lie 11 bases apart. CDR1 SGHRS and CDR2 YFSETQ are derived from the germline V gene. Library preparation was by the immunoSEQ multiplex PCR assay. The multiplex PCR relied on a mix of 60 forward primers for TCR Vbeta segments and 13 reverse primers for TCR Jbeta segments. A multiplex PCR assay on genomic DNA amplified the CDR3 region of rearranged TCR beta genes. Amplified TCR beta libraries were sequenced as 87-base-pair reads on the Illumina HiSeq System. On the authors' methods: A later analysis tallied 75 million to 95 million unique TCR beta chains across the 600 to 700 repertoires, and around 10 million of those chains were shared by two or more donors. To remove PCR and sequencing errors, raw reads were error-corrected and collapsed into unique sequences using a nearest-neighbor algorithm that merged closely related sequences. To assign V, D and J gene segments, CDR3 sequences were aligned to IMGT reference sequences. For a sequence to be retained, at least a six-nucleotide match to both a V gene segment and a J gene segment was required. A rearrangement counted as productive if the CDR3 had no stop codons and remained in frame with V and J, and every other rearrangement counted as non-productive. CDR3 was defined by IMGT convention, running from the second conserved V-encoded cysteine to the conserved J-encoded phenylalanine. The earlier analysis of 587 of the donors excluded sequences that lacked an unambiguous match to a single V gene segment. In an earlier analysis of approximately 590 of the donors, V segments were called functional above 56.7% productive rearrangements and were called segregating when the between-donor standard deviation exceeded 5%. To diagnose cytomegalovirus status from the catalog of TCR beta chain sequences, a statistical classification framework was built. V and J gene assignment, in a later analysis, came from comparing TCR nucleotide sequences with IMGT/GENE-DB human TR gene sequences. The TCRdist pipeline was used in a later analysis to assign CDR3 sequences and most-parsimonious VDJ recombination scenarios. In a later analysis, each TCR beta chain was defined by its CDR3 amino acid sequence together with its V-gene family, and reads without a unique V-gene family were excluded. As a way to deal with suspected cross-contamination and a sequencing artifact, a later analysis dropped 450 to 600 nucleotide sequences that were highly shared and had low generation probability. In a later analysis, a clonal expansion index was calculated for each public chain from normalized within-repertoire ranks of inferred template counts. In a later analysis, generation probabilities were computed using a VDJ recombination model fitted to out-of-frame rearrangements, and the results were checked against IGoR. Hypergeometric tests were used in a later analysis to score TCR-TCR, TCR-HLA and TCR-CMV co-occurrence, with a repertoire-size bias correction applied to the TCR pairs. A later analysis estimated false discovery rates by permuting HLA or CMV assignments 20 times. In a later analysis, co-occurring TCRs were grouped with DBSCAN, and TCRdist sequence similarity was added when clustering was performed within HLA-allele-positive subsets. For co-occurrence clustering, repertoires with fewer than 30,000 or more than 120,000 public chains were excluded, along with five repertoires with anomalous nucleotide sharing. The table was pulled from immuneACCESS by TCRdb, which kept in-frame rearrangements only. Such tables lose some clones; where checked, under half of the loss comes from unresolved V genes, and the rest has no known cause. V and J calls and clone size are those listed in that table; D and trimming were worked out from the DNA. A total of around 200,000 clones appear in this sample, 81% of them only once. The leading ten clones occupy 3.8% of the sample.

This receptor was taken from a man aged 45-60 years in good health and CMV-seronegative. The sample taken for sequencing was PBMCs. Recombination connected TRBV5-1 to TRBJ2-1, with TRBD1 perhaps the D gene, on 5 matching bases. CDR3 loop: CASSITGVEQFF. The DNA sequence is as follows: TGCGCCAGCAGCATCACAGGTGTTGAGCAGTTCTTC. Where the CDR3 stops, the reference TRBV5-1 and TRBJ2-1 genes take over; the full variable domain is KAGVTQTPRYLIKTRGQQVTLSCSPISGHRSVSWYQQTPGQGLQFLFEYFSETQRNKGNFPGRFSGRQFSNSRSEMNVSTLELGDSALYLCASSITGVEQFFGPGTRLTVL.